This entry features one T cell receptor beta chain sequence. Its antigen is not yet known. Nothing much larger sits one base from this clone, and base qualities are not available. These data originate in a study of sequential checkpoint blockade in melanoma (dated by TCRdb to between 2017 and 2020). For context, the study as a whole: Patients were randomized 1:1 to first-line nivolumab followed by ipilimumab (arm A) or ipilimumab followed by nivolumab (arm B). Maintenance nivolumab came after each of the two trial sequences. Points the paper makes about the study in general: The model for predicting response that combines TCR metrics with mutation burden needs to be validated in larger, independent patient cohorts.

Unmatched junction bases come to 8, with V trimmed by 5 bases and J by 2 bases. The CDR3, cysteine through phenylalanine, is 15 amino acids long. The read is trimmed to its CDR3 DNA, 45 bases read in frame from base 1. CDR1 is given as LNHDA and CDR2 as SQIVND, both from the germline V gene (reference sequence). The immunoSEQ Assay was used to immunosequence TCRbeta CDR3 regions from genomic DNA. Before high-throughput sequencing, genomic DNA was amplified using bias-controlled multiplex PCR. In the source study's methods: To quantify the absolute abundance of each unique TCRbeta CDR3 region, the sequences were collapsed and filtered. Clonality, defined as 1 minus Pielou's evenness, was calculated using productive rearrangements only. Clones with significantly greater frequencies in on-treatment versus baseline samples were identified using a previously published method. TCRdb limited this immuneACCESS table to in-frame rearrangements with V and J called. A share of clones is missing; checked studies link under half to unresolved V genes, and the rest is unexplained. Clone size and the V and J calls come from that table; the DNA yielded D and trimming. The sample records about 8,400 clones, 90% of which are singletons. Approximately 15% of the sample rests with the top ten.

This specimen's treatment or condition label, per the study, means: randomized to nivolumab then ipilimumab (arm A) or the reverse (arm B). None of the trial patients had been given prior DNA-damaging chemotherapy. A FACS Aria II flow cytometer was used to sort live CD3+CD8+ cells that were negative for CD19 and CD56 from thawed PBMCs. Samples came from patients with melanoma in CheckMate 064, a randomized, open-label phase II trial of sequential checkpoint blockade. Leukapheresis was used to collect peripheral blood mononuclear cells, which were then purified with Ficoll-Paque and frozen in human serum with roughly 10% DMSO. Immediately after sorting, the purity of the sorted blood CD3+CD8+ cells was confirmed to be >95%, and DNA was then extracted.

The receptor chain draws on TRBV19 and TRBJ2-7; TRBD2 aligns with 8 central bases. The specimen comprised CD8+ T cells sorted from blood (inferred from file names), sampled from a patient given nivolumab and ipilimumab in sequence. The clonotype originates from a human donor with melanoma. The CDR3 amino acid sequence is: CASSAGGAGAYEQYF. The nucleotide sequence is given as TGTGCCAGTAGTGCCGGGGGGGCCGGGGCCTACGAGCAGTACTTC. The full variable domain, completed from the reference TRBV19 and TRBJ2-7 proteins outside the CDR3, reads DGGITQSPKYLFRKEGQNVTLSCEQNLNHDAMYWYRQDPGQGLRLIYYSQIVNDFQKGDIAEGYSVSREKKESFPLTVTSAQKNPTAFYLCASSAGGAGAYEQYFGPGTRLTVT.